A selection of T cell receptor beta chains follows, all from one sample in a study of OX40 agonist ivuxolimab in advanced cancers. TCRdb keeps only in-frame clones here, not all; method: immunoSEQ multiplex PCR. The sample holds about 81,000 clones, more than 70% seen once. Specimen: CD4+ or CD8+ T cells sorted from blood, collected in a trial of the OX40 agonist ivuxolimab. These receptors were collected from an adult with an advanced solid tumor such as melanoma, head and neck, liver or kidney cancer. The CDR3 runs from the conserved cysteine through the conserved F or W. The order of the fields is D gene, clone size, J gene, V gene, CDR3 protein, CDR3 DNA. A D gene is named only where the DNA matches it firmly. The listing skips clone size in some rows; elsewhere it reads once, few, many or a size class.

D gene: -
clone size: -
J gene: TRBJ2-2
V gene: TRBV25-1
CDR3 protein: CASSDQVPSGGGELFF
CDR3 DNA: TGTGCCAGCAGTGATCAGGTCCCTTCTGGTGGCGGGGAGCTGTTTTTT

D gene: -
clone size: -
J gene: TRBJ1-1
V gene: TRBV2
CDR3 protein: CASRGIGQDPEAFF
CDR3 DNA: TGTGCCAGCAGGGGGATTGGCCAGGACCCTGAAGCTTTCTTT

D gene: TRBD1
clone size: -
J gene: TRBJ2-2
V gene: TRBV6-4
CDR3 protein: CASSLTGDAGELFF
CDR3 DNA: TGTGCCAGCAGCTTGACAGGGGACGCCGGGGAGCTGTTTTTT

D gene: -
clone size: -
J gene: TRBJ2-7
V gene: TRBV4-2
CDR3 protein: CASSQDLGPYEQYF
CDR3 DNA: TGTGCCAGCAGCCAAGATCTCGGCCCCTACGAGCAGTACTTC

D gene: -
clone size: -
J gene: TRBJ1-2
V gene: TRBV5-1
CDR3 protein: CASSAQRQENYGYTF
CDR3 DNA: TGCGCCAGCAGCGCCCAGCGACAGGAGAACTATGGCTACACCTTC

D gene: TRBD2
clone size: -
J gene: TRBJ2-1
V gene: TRBV4-1
CDR3 protein: CASSQGLAVYEQFF
CDR3 DNA: TGCGCCAGCAGCCAGGGACTAGCGGTCTATGAGCAGTTCTTC

D gene: TRBD2
clone size: -
J gene: TRBJ2-7
V gene: TRBV13
CDR3 protein: CASSLDPAGGTHEQYF
CDR3 DNA: TGTGCCAGCAGCTTAGATCCAGCGGGGGGCACCCACGAGCAGTACTTC

D gene: -
clone size: -
J gene: TRBJ1-4
V gene: TRBV10-3
CDR3 protein: CATEKGGGEKLFF
CDR3 DNA: TGTGCCACCGAGAAGGGGGGAGGTGAAAAACTGTTTTTT

D gene: -
clone size: -
J gene: TRBJ2-1
V gene: TRBV7-2
CDR3 protein: CASSLRGEAYNEQFF
CDR3 DNA: TGTGCCAGCAGCTTAAGGGGGGAGGCCTACAATGAGCAGTTCTTC

D gene: -
clone size: -
J gene: TRBJ1-2
V gene: TRBV9
CDR3 protein: CASSYTGSPNYGYTF
CDR3 DNA: TGTGCCAGCAGCTACACAGGGTCCCCTAACTATGGCTACACCTTC

D gene: -
clone size: -
J gene: TRBJ2-6
V gene: TRBV5-6
CDR3 protein: CASSFPDSSGANVLTF
CDR3 DNA: TGTGCCAGCAGCTTTCCAGATTCCTCTGGGGCCAACGTCCTGACTTTC

D gene: -
clone size: -
J gene: TRBJ2-2
V gene: TRBV25-1
CDR3 protein: CASSDGGTGELFF
CDR3 DNA: TGTGCCAGCAGTGATGGGGGCACCGGGGAGCTGTTTTTT

D gene: -
clone size: few
J gene: TRBJ2-7
V gene: TRBV11-2
CDR3 protein: CASSLDFAGLSYEQYF
CDR3 DNA: TGTGCCAGCAGCTTAGATTTTGCAGGGCTATCCTACGAGCAGTACTTC

D gene: -
clone size: -
J gene: TRBJ2-1
V gene: TRBV9
CDR3 protein: CASSATGTRINEQFF
CDR3 DNA: TGTGCCAGCAGCGCAACAGGGACCCGGATCAATGAGCAGTTCTTC

D gene: -
clone size: -
J gene: TRBJ1-1
V gene: TRBV5-1
CDR3 protein: CASSLEIGTEAFF
CDR3 DNA: TGCGCCAGCAGCTTGGAGATTGGGACAGAAGCTTTCTTT

D gene: -
clone size: -
J gene: TRBJ1-3
V gene: TRBV7-6
CDR3 protein: CASSLAGDGVEGNTIYF
CDR3 DNA: TGTGCCAGCAGCTTAGCAGGGGACGGCGTTGAAGGAAACACCATATATTTT

D gene: TRBD2
clone size: -
J gene: TRBJ2-3
V gene: TRBV7-2
CDR3 protein: CASSIRGGGGTDTQYF
CDR3 DNA: TGTGCCAGCAGCATTAGGGGCGGGGGGGGCACAGATACGCAGTATTTT

D gene: TRBD1
clone size: -
J gene: TRBJ1-5
V gene: TRBV18
CDR3 protein: CASSPDWTGGSNQPQHF
CDR3 DNA: TGTGCCAGCTCACCAGATTGGACAGGGGGGAGCAATCAGCCCCAGCATTTT

D gene: -
clone size: -
J gene: TRBJ1-2
V gene: TRBV6-6
CDR3 protein: CASSGADGYTF
CDR3 DNA: TGTGCCAGCAGTGGGGCGGATGGCTACACCTTC

D gene: TRBD2
clone size: -
J gene: TRBJ2-5
V gene: TRBV5-1
CDR3 protein: CASSLETSGGAKKTQYF
CDR3 DNA: TGCGCCAGCAGCTTGGAGACTAGCGGGGGGGCGAAGAAGACCCAGTACTTC

D gene: -
clone size: once
J gene: TRBJ1-1
V gene: TRBV28
CDR3 protein: CASSPNFIGQNTEAFF
CDR3 DNA: TGTGCCAGCAGCCCTAATTTTATAGGCCAGAACACTGAAGCTTTCTTT

D gene: -
clone size: -
J gene: TRBJ1-5
V gene: TRBV19
CDR3 protein: CASARQVGQPQHF
CDR3 DNA: TGTGCCAGCGCCCGGCAGGTGGGGCAGCCCCAGCATTTT

D gene: TRBD1
clone size: few
J gene: TRBJ1-1
V gene: TRBV19
CDR3 protein: CASSMGQATTEAFF
CDR3 DNA: TGTGCCAGTAGTATGGGACAGGCTACCACTGAAGCTTTCTTT

D gene: -
clone size: -
J gene: TRBJ1-5
V gene: TRBV21-1
CDR3 protein: CASSSPRGRPPHPQHF
CDR3 DNA: TGTGCCAGCAGCTCCCCGAGAGGGAGGCCGCCACATCCCCAGCATTTT

D gene: TRBD1
clone size: -
J gene: TRBJ1-2
V gene: TRBV29-1
CDR3 protein: CSVEGMAGGTIYGYTF
CDR3 DNA: TGCAGCGTTGAAGGTATGGCAGGGGGTACGATCTATGGCTACACCTTC